The T cell receptor beta chain described here comes from a study of blood T cell repertoires in COVID-19. As for the study in general: COVID-19 samples, acute and convalescent, were from the United States, Italy and Spain. T cells, B-cell-depleted T cells, or PBMCs provided the cDNA or gDNA that served as material.

Sequencing was performed with immunoSEQ multiplex PCR; in TCRdb, only in-frame clones are kept and a portion is missing. The sample lists 200,000 to 250,000 clones; around 83% were seen once. The sequenced sample was peripheral blood. The TCR sequence derives from an elderly man with acute or convalescent COVID-19.

Written as DNA, the CDR3 is TGTGCCAGCTCACCACAGACAGGGGCACCACGGAACACTGAAGCTTTCTTT. Protein sequence: CASSPQTGAPRNTEAFF. This chain uses TRBV18 with TRBJ1-1, with 8 bases that match TRBD1. The V and J ends lost 1 base and 1 base, in that order; junction bases with no gene match: 8. Germline loops: CDR1 KGHSH, CDR2 LQKENI. The CDR3 sequence is 17 residues long. The full variable domain, its missing parts supplied by reference TRBV18 and TRBJ1-1, is NAGVMQNPRHLVRRRGQEARLRCSPMKGHSHVYWYRQLPEEGLKFMVYLQKENIIDESGMPKERFSAEFPKEGPSILRIQQVVRGDSAAYFCASSPQTGAPRNTEAFFGQGTRLTVV.